The T cell receptor (beta chain) described here comes from a study of CD8+ T cells in alopecia areata. Study context: Treated patients swallowed 5 to 10 mg of oral tofacitinib twice daily. Study results and caveats: Patients shared TCRs less clearly than mice did, possibly owing to HLA. Tofacitinib significantly reduced both scalp clonality and expanded CD8+ clones among the top 100.

Treatment reported: oral pan-JAK inhibitor, 5-10 mg twice daily. Sorting of CD4+ and CD8+ T cells was performed on PBMCs. Following extraction, RNA underwent reverse transcription to cDNA, which served as the sequencing template. The assay was immunoSEQ multiplex PCR, and TCRdb's table has in-frame clones only and misses some. This table has 200,000 to 250,000 clones, roughly 56% appearing once. About this clone: The target antigen is unknown.

The starting material was CD4+ T cells sorted from blood, obtained at week 4, from a patient treated with tofacitinib. This TCR came from a human donor with alopecia areata.

The CDR3 protein is CASSPSQAGGYTF. The CDR3 DNA is TGTGCCAGCAGCCCCTCCCAGGCTGGCGGCTACACCTTC. The chain employs TRBV7-3 and TRBJ1-2; D not certain. CDR3 length equals 13 residues. V lost 5 bases to trimming and J lost 8 bases, with 15 bases between them. The germline gives CDR1 SGHTA, CDR2 FQGTGA.